The 10 T cell receptor beta chains listed next were all sequenced from one sample in a study of blood T cell repertoires in COVID-19. The data were produced by immunoSEQ multiplex PCR, yet TCRdb's version contains in-frame clones alone and is incomplete. Of 50,000 to 65,000 clones listed, about 85% were seen once; the top ten hold roughly 16%. Sequences were obtained from peripheral blood. These receptors were taken from a human donor in a cohort sampled during active COVID-19.

V gene TRBV11-3 combines with J gene TRBJ2-2; D may be TRBD2 (6 bases). Trimming took 3 bases from V and 0 from J, leaving 14 bases between them. Germline V gives CDR1 SGHNT, CDR2 YENEEA. The length of the CDR3 is 17 residues. CDR3 DNA sequence: TGTGCCAGCAGCTTGACTAGTTCTTATGCGAACACCGGGGAGCTGTTTTTT. Its protein is CASSLTSSYANTGELFF.

V gene TRBV2 combines with J gene TRBJ2-5; 8 nucleotides line up with TRBD2. CDR3 length: 15 residues. Germline CDR1 and CDR2: SNHLY and FYNNEI. The V gene end was trimmed by 6 bases and the J gene end by 3 bases; junction bases not matched to a gene: 9. The DNA for the CDR3 is TGTGCCAGCAGGGTGGGTAGCGGGACAAAAGAGACCCAGTACTTC. Amino acid sequence: CASRVGSGTKETQYF.

The rearrangement uses TRBV6-5 and TRBJ1-5; TRBD1 matches at 7 bases. The trim removed 5 bases at V and 7 bases at J, leaving 11 bases unmatched. The CDR3 consists of 15 residues. Looked up from germline, CDR1 is MNHEY and CDR2 is SVGAGI. In nucleotides, the CDR3 is TGTGCCAGCAGTACTTCCGGGACAGTCCCCCAGCCCCAGCATTTT. Translation gives CASSTSGTVPQPQHF.

The chain employs TRBV30 and TRBJ2-5; no definite D call. Trimming pared 5 bases from V and 0 bases from J, leaving 7 bases between. The CDR3 sequence is 12 residues long. Germline V gene sequence: CDR1 GTSNPN, CDR2 SVGIG (reference sequence). DNA for the CDR3: TGTGCCTGGTCACGGTACCAAGAGACCCAGTACTTC. Protein: CAWSRYQETQYF.

The CDR3 loop is CASSLLILTEAFF. The CDR3 region has the DNA TGTGCCAGCAGCTTACTGATCTTGACTGAAGCTTTCTTT. This chain connects TRBV5-5 to TRBJ1-1; D gene unclear. V was shortened by 2 bases and J by 5 bases, with 10 bases between the two germline ends. The CDR3 sequence is 13 residues long. CDR1 and CDR2 from the germline V gene are SGHKS and YYEKEE (reference sequence). Supplemented by reference TRBV5-5 and TRBJ1-1, the full variable domain reads DAGVTQSPTHLIKTRGQQVTLRCSPISGHKSVSWYQQVLGQGPQFIFQYYEKEERGRGNFPDRFSARQFPNYSSELNVNALLLGDSALYLCASSLLILTEAFFGQGTRLTVV.

The V call is TRBV5-1, the J call TRBJ1-4; maybe TRBD1 (6 bases). CDR1 is SGHRS and CDR2 is YFSETQ in the germline V gene. The CDR3 runs 14 residues. Between the trimmed V and J ends, which lost 5 bases and 5 bases, there was a span of 13 bases. CDR3 in amino acids: CASRNQGINEKLFF. The CDR3 coding sequence is TGCGCCAGCAGGAACCAGGGGATAAATGAAAAACTGTTTTTT.

The chain joins TRBV3-1 (or the pseudogene TRBV3-2) to TRBJ1-2, with D perhaps TRBD1 (6 bases). The CDR3 totals 13 residues. CDR1 is LGHDT, CDR2 YNNKEL, per germline (reference sequence). With 3 bases removed from V and 6 bases from J, the gap between germline ends came to 11 bases. DNA for the CDR3: TGTGCCAGCAGCCAGGGGGCGTGGGATGGCTACACCTTC. Encoded protein: CASSQGAWDGYTF.

In DNA form, the CDR3 reads TGTGCCAGCAGCACCCAACAGGGGGTGTCCGGGGAGCTGTTTTTT. This gives the protein CASSTQQGVSGELFF. The chain has TRBV7-9 and TRBJ2-2; 8 positions agree with TRBD1. J lost 6 bases, V lost 5 bases, and 8 bases had no gene match. The CDR3 spans 15 residues. Germline CDR1 SEHNR, CDR2 FQNEAQ (reference sequence).

This rearrangement joins TRBV2 to TRBJ1-2; no clear D. The CDR3 spans 11 residues. Germline V gives CDR1 SNHLY, CDR2 FYNNEI. V gave up 7 bases and J gave up 3 bases, with 6 bases separating them. The CDR3 DNA reads TGTGCCAGCAAGCGGGACTATGGCTACACCTTC. It encodes CASKRDYGYTF. The whole variable domain, remainder taken from reference TRBV2 and TRBJ1-2, is EPEVTQTPSHQVTQMGQEVILRCVPISNHLYFYWYRQILGQKVEFLVSFYNNEISEKSEIFDDQFSVERPDGSNFTLKIRSTKLEDSAMYFCASKRDYGYTFGSGTRLTVV.

This chain uses TRBV6-5 with TRBJ2-5, with TRBD1 matching over 9 bases. The CDR3 length is 14 residues. Germline V lookup: CDR1 MNHEY, CDR2 SVGAGI. Trimming took 6 bases from V and 4 from J; bases not matched to a gene: 6. This chain's CDR3 is CASRPQGAGETQYF. The CDR3 DNA is TGTGCCAGCAGACCACAGGGGGCCGGAGAGACCCAGTACTTC.